These T cell receptor beta chains were read from a single sample in a study of CD8+ T cells in alopecia areata. Using immunoSEQ multiplex PCR, the repertoire was profiled, and TCRdb retains in-frame clones only, with some absent. This table has about 150,000 clones, 85% to 90% appearing once. The specimen was CD8+ T cells sorted from blood, collected at week 0. The receptors were gathered from a human donor with alopecia areata. CDR3s include the opening cysteine and the closing phenylalanine or tryptophan. The D gene is left open where the match is weak. Clone size is stated in some rows and not others, as once, few, many or a class when expanded.

>TRBJ1-2|TRBD1|.|TRBV4-1
CASSQDIIGQGAEGYTF
TGCGCCAGCAGCCAAGATATAATAGGGCAGGGGGCGGAGGGCTACACCTTC
>TRBJ2-1|TRBD1|.|TRBV27
CASSNRGSNEQFF
TGTGCCAGCAGTAACAGGGGCTCGAATGAGCAGTTCTTC
>TRBJ2-7|TRBD1|.|TRBV13
CASSLGGQGATYEQYF
TGTGCCAGCAGCTTAGGGGGACAGGGGGCCACCTACGAGCAGTACTTC
>TRBJ2-5|TRBD2|few|TRBV7-8
CASSLVPSGRATQETQYF
TGTGCCAGCAGCTTAGTGCCTAGCGGGAGGGCTACTCAAGAGACCCAGTACTTC
>TRBJ2-7|TRBD1|.|TRBV28
CASSDGDSSYEQYF
TGTGCCAGCAGCGATGGGGACAGCTCCTACGAGCAGTACTTC
>TRBJ2-7|TRBD1|.|TRBV7-9
CASSSTGTGGDEQYF
TGTGCCAGCAGCTCTACCGGGACAGGGGGTGACGAGCAGTACTTC
>TRBJ2-1|.|.|TRBV7-9
CASSSPDGSYNEQFF
TGTGCCAGCAGCTCCCCGGACGGCTCCTACAATGAGCAGTTCTTC
>TRBJ1-1|TRBD1|.|TRBV27
CASSPSLTGGVTEAFF
TGTGCCAGCAGTCCCTCATTGACAGGGGGAGTGACTGAAGCTTTCTTT
>TRBJ1-5|.|.|TRBV15
CATSRDGGSNQPQHF
TGTGCCACCAGCAGAGACGGGGGTAGCAATCAGCCCCAGCATTTT
>TRBJ2-7|.|.|TRBV27
CASSLLQGWGTYEQYF
TGTGCCAGCAGTTTACTCCAGGGATGGGGGACCTACGAGCAGTACTTC
>TRBJ2-1|.|.|TRBV9
CASSVATRNEQFF
TGTGCCAGCAGCGTAGCTACTCGGAATGAGCAGTTCTTC
>TRBJ1-3|TRBD1|.|TRBV7-8
CASSLTTGTGNTIYF
TGTGCCAGCAGCTTAACGACAGGGACTGGAAACACCATATATTTT
>TRBJ2-5|TRBD2|.|TRBV4-2
CASSQGLAGAETQYF
TGTGCCAGCAGCCAGGGACTAGCGGGAGCAGAGACCCAGTACTTC
>TRBJ2-7|TRBD2|.|TRBV25-1
CASSPSGLAAYEQYF
TGTGCCAGCAGCCCCTCGGGACTAGCCGCCTACGAGCAGTACTTC
>TRBJ2-7|.|.|TRBV10-2
CASSEQDGYEQYF
TGCGCCAGCAGTGAACAGGACGGCTACGAGCAGTACTTC
>TRBJ2-1|.|once|TRBV27
CASSFQGKSHNEQFF
TGTGCCAGCAGTTTCCAGGGGAAGAGTCACAATGAGCAGTTCTTC
>TRBJ1-1|.|.|TRBV4-1
CASSQGRMNTEAFF
TGCGCCAGCAGCCAAGGACGGATGAACACTGAAGCTTTCTTT
>TRBJ2-2|TRBD1|.|TRBV19
CASSQGGTGELFF
TGTGCCAGTTCACAGGGGGGCACCGGGGAGCTGTTTTTT
>TRBJ2-5|TRBD1|.|TRBV15
CATSTGQAEETQYF
TGTGCCACCAGCACAGGACAGGCTGAAGAGACCCAGTACTTC
>TRBJ2-2|.|once|TRBV18
CASSPREEHTGELFF
TGTGCCAGCTCACCAAGGGAAGAGCACACCGGGGAGCTGTTTTTT
>TRBJ2-3|TRBD2|.|TRBV11-2
CASSFGGGYTDTQYF
TGTGCCAGCAGCTTCGGCGGGGGATACACAGATACGCAGTATTTT
>TRBJ2-3|.|.|TRBV5-4
CASSSPGRGNTDTQYF
TGTGCCAGCAGCTCGCCCGGACGGGGAAATACAGATACGCAGTATTTT
>TRBJ2-1|.|.|TRBV7-9
CASSFIGNGHNEQFF
TGTGCCAGCAGCTTTATCGGGAATGGACACAATGAGCAGTTCTTC
>TRBJ1-2|.|.|TRBV4-1
CASSQDREGYTF
TGCGCCAGCAGCCAAGACAGGGAAGGCTACACCTTC
>TRBJ2-1|TRBD2|once|TRBV29-1
CSVDTSGEQFF
TGCAGCGTTGACACTAGCGGGGAGCAGTTCTTC
>TRBJ1-2|.|.|TRBV25-1
CASSDYRVANYGYTF
TGTGCCAGCAGTGATTACAGGGTAGCTAACTATGGCTACACCTTC
>TRBJ2-7|TRBD1|.|TRBV4-1
CASSPRRVSQGPSYEQYF
TGCGCCAGCAGCCCCCGTCGGGTGTCACAGGGGCCTTCTTACGAGCAGTACTTC
>TRBJ1-5|TRBD1|.|TRBV5-1
CASSLGTGGDQPQHF
TGCGCCAGCAGCTTGGGGACAGGGGGGGACCAGCCCCAGCATTTT
>TRBJ2-3|.|.|TRBV11-2
CASSLEFDTDTQYF
TGTGCCAGCAGCTTAGAATTTGACACAGATACGCAGTATTTT
>TRBJ1-1|TRBD1|.|TRBV5-5
CASSLGTGTGRFGNTEAFF
TGTGCCAGCAGCCTGGGAACCGGGACAGGCCGCTTCGGGAACACTGAAGCTTTCTTT
>TRBJ1-5|.|.|TRBV7-9
CASSLVLGALNQPQHF
TGTGCCAGCAGCTTAGTTCTTGGGGCACTCAATCAGCCCCAGCATTTT
>TRBJ2-1|TRBD2|.|TRBV2
CASSEEAGGGNEQFF
TGTGCCAGCAGTGAAGAAGCGGGGGGCGGGAATGAGCAGTTCTTC
>TRBJ2-7|.|once|TRBV11-2
CASSLDVEPAYEQYF
TGTGCCAGCAGCTTAGACGTAGAGCCCGCCTACGAGCAGTACTTC
>TRBJ1-1|.|.|TRBV27
CASSLSGLNTEAFF
TGTGCCAGCAGTTTATCGGGGTTGAACACTGAAGCTTTCTTT
>TRBJ1-2|.|.|TRBV5-6
CASSLEDKWGYTF
TGTGCCAGCAGCTTGGAGGATAAATGGGGCTACACCTTC
>TRBJ2-5|.|few|TRBV29-1
CSVEGRRVETQYF
TGCAGCGTTGAAGGTCGCCGGGTAGAGACCCAGTACTTC
>TRBJ2-1|.|few|TRBV2
CASSGNNEQFF
TGTGCCAGCAGTGGGAACAATGAGCAGTTCTTC
>TRBJ2-7|TRBD2|.|TRBV29-1
CSVEGRSGNPTSYEQYF
TGCAGCGTCGAAGGTCGGAGCGGGAATCCCACCTCCTACGAGCAGTACTTC
>TRBJ2-7|.|.|TRBV2
CASSPGLSYEQYF
TGTGCCAGCAGTCCGGGACTTTCCTACGAGCAGTACTTC
>TRBJ2-5|TRBD2|once|TRBV30
CAWSPGTSGQETQYF
TGTGCCTGGAGCCCAGGGACTAGCGGTCAAGAGACCCAGTACTTC
>TRBJ1-3|.|.|TRBV9
CASSVGAIRRNTIYF
TGTGCCAGCAGCGTAGGGGCCATTCGGAGAAACACCATATATTTT
>TRBJ2-2|.|.|TRBV7-9
CASSISGAGELFF
TGTGCCAGCAGCATCTCAGGGGCCGGGGAGCTGTTTTTT
>TRBJ2-1|TRBD2|.|TRBV10-2
CASIPGLEGDNEQFF
TGCGCCAGCATCCCGGGACTAGAGGGAGACAATGAGCAGTTCTTC
>TRBJ2-7|.|.|TRBV12-5
CASGEGHLYEQYF
TGTGCTAGTGGCGAGGGACACCTATACGAGCAGTACTTC
>TRBJ2-2|.|.|TRBV4-1
CASSHRTDNTGELFF
TGCGCCAGCAGCCACCGGACGGATAACACCGGGGAGCTGTTTTTT
>TRBJ1-5|TRBD1|.|TRBV27
CASSLARGRQPQHF
TGTGCCAGCAGTTTAGCCAGGGGGCGTCAGCCCCAGCATTTT
>TRBJ2-5|TRBD1|.|TRBV2
CASSEGNRGQETQYF
TGTGCCAGCAGTGAGGGGAACAGGGGCCAAGAGACCCAGTACTTC
>TRBJ1-5|.|.|TRBV7-9
CASSSSESGPQHF
TGTGCCAGCAGCTCTTCGGAATCGGGGCCCCAGCATTTT
>TRBJ2-1|.|.|TRBV27
CASSAVGTYNEQFF
TGTGCCAGCAGCGCCGTGGGCACCTACAATGAGCAGTTCTTC
>TRBJ1-5|TRBD1|.|TRBV10-2
CASSESGGARQPQHF
TGCGCCAGCAGTGAGTCAGGGGGCGCACGCCAGCCCCAGCATTTT
>TRBJ2-1|TRBD1|.|TRBV7-3
CASSSGTGGYNEQFF
TGTGCCAGCAGCTCCGGGACAGGGGGATACAATGAGCAGTTCTTC
>TRBJ1-1|.|.|TRBV2
CASSGGRNTEAFF
TGTGCCAGCAGCGGCGGGAGGAACACTGAAGCTTTCTTT
>TRBJ2-7|.|.|TRBV5-1
CASSGGGGTRDEQYF
TGCGCCAGCAGCGGCGGAGGGGGCACGCGGGACGAGCAGTACTTC